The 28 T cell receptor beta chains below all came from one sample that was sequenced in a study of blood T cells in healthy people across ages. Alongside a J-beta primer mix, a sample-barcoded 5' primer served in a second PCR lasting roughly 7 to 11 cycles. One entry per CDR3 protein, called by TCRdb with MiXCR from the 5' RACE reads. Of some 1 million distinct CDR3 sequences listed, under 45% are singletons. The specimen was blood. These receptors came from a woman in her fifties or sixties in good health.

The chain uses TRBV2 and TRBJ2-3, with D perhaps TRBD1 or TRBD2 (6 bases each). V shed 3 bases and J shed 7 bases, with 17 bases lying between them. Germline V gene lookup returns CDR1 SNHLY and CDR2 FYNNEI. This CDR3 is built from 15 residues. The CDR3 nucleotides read TGTGCCAGCAGTGATTCGGGGGCCCTCATGTATACGCAGTATTTT. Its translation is CASSDSGALMYTQYF.

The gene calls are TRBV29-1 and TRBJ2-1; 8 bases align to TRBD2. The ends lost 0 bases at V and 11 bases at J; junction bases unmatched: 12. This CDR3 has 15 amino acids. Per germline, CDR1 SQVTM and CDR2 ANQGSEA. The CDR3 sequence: CSVEDPRGRPRKQFF. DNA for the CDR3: TGCAGCGTTGAAGATCCCCGCGGGAGGCCCCGGAAGCAGTTCTTC.

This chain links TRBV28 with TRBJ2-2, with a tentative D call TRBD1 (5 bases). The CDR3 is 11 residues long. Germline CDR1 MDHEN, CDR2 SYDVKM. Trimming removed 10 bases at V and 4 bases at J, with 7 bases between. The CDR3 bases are TGTGCCACCCAGGGCACCGGGGAGCTGTTTTTT. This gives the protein CATQGTGELFF.

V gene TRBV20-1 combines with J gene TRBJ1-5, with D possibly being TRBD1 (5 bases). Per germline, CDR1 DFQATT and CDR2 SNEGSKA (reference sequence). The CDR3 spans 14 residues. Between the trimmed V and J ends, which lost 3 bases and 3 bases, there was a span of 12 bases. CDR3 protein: CSASLGGFNQPQHF. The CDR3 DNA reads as TGCAGTGCTAGCCTTGGGGGGTTCAATCAGCCCCAGCATTTT.

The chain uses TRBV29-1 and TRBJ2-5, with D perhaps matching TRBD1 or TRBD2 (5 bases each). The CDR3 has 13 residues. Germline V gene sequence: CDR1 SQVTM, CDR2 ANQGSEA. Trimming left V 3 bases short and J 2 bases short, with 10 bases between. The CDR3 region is CSVEGPEQETQYF. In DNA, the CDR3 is TGCAGCGTTGAGGGACCCGAGCAAGAGACCCAGTACTTC.

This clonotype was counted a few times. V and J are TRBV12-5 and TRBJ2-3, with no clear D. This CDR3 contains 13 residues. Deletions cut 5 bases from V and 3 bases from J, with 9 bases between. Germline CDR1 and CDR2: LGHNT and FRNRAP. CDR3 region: CASGPDFTDTQYF. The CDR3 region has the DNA TGTGCTAGTGGTCCTGACTTTACAGATACGCAGTATTTT.

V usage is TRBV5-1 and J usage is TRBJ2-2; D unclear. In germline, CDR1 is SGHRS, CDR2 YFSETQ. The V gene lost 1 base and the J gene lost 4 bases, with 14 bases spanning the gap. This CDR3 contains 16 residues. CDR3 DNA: TGCGCCAGCAGCTTGTCACCTCTGGCAAGCACCGGGGAGCTGTTTTTT. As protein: CASSLSPLASTGELFF.

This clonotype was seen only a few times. CDR3 amino acids: CSAAFPGTRETQYF. CDR3 DNA: TGCAGTGCCGCTTTCCCCGGGACAAGGGAGACCCAGTACTTC. The V and J genes are TRBV20-1 and TRBJ2-5; possibly TRBD1 for D (6 bases). Germline-derived CDR1 and CDR2 are DFQATT and SNEGSKA (reference sequence). The V end was cut by 6 bases, the J end by 5 bases, with 19 bases between. The CDR3 runs 14 residues.

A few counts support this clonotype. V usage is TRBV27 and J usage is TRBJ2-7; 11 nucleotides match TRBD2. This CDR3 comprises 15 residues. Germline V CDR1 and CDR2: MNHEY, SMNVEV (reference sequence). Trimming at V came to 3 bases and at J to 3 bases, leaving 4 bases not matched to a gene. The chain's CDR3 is CASSFTSGGFYEQYF. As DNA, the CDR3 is TGTGCCAGCAGTTTCACTAGCGGGGGTTTCTACGAGCAGTACTTC.

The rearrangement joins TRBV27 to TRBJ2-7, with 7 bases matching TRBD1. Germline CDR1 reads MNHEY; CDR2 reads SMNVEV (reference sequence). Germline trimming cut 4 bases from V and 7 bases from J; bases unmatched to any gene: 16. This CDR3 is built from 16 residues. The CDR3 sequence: CASSSTGIIPYNEQYF. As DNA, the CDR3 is TGTGCCAGCAGTTCGACAGGGATCATCCCCTACAATGAGCAGTACTTC.

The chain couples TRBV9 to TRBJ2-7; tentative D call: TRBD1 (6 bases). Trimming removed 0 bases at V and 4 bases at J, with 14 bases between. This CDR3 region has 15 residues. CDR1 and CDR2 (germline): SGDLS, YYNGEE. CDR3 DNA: TGTGCCAGCAGCGTAGGGCCAGGGGCACGGTACGAGCAGTACTTC. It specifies CASSVGPGARYEQYF.

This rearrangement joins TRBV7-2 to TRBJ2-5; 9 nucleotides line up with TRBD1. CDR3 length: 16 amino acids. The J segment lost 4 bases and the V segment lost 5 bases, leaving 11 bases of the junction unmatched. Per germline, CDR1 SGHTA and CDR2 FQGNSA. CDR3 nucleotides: TGTGCCAGCAGCCGGCCGGGACAGGGTTTTCGAGAGACCCAGTACTTC. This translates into CASSRPGQGFRETQYF.

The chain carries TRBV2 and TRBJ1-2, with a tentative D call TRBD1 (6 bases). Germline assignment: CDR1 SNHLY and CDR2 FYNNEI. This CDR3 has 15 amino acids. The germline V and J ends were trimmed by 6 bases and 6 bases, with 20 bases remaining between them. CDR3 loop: CASRQTGPEWNGYTF. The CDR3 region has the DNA TGTGCCAGCAGGCAAACAGGGCCGGAATGGAATGGCTACACCTTC.

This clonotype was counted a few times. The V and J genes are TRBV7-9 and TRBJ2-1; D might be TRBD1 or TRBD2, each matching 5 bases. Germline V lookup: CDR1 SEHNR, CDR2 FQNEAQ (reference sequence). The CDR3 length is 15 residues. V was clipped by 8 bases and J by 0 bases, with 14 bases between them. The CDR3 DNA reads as TGTGCCAGCTACCCGGGGACGAGCTCCTACAATGAGCAGTTCTTC. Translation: CASYPGTSSYNEQFF.

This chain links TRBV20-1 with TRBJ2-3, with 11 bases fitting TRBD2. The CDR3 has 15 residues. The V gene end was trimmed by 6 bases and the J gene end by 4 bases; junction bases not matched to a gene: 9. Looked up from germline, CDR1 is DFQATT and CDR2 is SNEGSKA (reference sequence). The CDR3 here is CSATSLAGGPDTQYF. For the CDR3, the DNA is TGCAGTGCCACTTCCTTAGCGGGAGGGCCAGATACGCAGTATTTT.

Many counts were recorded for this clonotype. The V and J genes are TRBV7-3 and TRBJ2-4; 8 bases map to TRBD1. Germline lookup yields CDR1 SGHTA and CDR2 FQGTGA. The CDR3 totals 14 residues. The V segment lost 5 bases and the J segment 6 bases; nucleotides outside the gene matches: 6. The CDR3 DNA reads TGTGCCAGCAGCACGGGCAGGGGGCCAAACATTCAGTACTTC. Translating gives CASSTGRGPNIQYF.

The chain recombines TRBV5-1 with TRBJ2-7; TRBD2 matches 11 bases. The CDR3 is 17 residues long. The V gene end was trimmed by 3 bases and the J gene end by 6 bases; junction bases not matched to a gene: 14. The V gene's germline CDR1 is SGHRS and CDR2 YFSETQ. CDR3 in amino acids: CASSWTSAFSGRGEQYF. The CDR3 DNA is TGCGCCAGCAGCTGGACCTCAGCCTTTAGCGGGAGGGGCGAGCAGTACTTC.

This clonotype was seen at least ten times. The chain's CDR3 is CASSLSSGRYEQYF. The CDR3 DNA follows: TGTGCCAGCAGCCTATCTAGCGGACGTTACGAGCAGTACTTC. The V call is TRBV27, the J call TRBJ2-7; 7 positions agree with TRBD2. The CDR3 is 14 amino acids. V gave up 6 bases and J gave up 4 bases; unmatched junction bases: 9. Per the germline V gene, CDR1 is MNHEY and CDR2 is SMNVEV (reference sequence).

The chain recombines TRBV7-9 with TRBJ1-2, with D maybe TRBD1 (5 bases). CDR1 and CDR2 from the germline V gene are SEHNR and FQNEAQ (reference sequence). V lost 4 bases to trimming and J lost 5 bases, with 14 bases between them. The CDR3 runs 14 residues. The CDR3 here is CASSSLTGAYGYTF. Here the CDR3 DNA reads TGTGCCAGCAGCTCCCTAACCGGGGCGTATGGCTACACCTTC.

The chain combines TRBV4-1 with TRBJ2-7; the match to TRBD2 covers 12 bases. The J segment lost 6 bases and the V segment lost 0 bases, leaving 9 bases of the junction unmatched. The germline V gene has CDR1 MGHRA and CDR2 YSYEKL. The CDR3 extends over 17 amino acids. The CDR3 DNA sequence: TGCGCCAGCAGCCAAGAAGAACTAGCGGGAGGACAAGGCGAGCAGTACTTC. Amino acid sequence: CASSQEELAGGQGEQYF.

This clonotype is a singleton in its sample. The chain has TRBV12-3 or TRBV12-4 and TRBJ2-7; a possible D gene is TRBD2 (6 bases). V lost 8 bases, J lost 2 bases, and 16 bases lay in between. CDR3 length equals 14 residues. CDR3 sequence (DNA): TGTGCCAGCGGGCTAACGGGAGTAGCCTACGAGCAGTACTTC. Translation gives CASGLTGVAYEQYF.

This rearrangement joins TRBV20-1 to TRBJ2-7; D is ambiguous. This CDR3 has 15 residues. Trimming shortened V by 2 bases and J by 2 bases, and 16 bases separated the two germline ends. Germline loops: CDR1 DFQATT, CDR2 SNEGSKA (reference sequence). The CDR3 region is CSARSPGRRTYEQYF. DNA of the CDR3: TGCAGTGCTAGATCGCCCGGCAGGCGTACCTACGAGCAGTACTTC.

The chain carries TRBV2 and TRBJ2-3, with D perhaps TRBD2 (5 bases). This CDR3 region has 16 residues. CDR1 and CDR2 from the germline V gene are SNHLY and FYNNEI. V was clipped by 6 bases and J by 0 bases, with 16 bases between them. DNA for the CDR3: TGTGCCAGCAGCCTGTGGGAAGCGGCGAGCACAGATACGCAGTATTTT. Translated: CASSLWEAASTDTQYF.

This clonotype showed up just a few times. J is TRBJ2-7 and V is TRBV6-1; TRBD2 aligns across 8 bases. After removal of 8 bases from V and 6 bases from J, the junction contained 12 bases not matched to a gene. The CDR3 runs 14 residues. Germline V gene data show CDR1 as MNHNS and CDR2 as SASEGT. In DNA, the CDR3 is TGTGCCAGCTCGGGGGCTAGCGGGCCCCTCGAGCAGTACTTC. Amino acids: CASSGASGPLEQYF.

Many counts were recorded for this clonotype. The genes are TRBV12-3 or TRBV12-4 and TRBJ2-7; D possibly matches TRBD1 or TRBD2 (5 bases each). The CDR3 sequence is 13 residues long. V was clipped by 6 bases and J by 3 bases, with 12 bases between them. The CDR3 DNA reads TGTGCCAGCAGCCGGGACCTGAGCTACGAGCAGTACTTC. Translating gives CASSRDLSYEQYF.

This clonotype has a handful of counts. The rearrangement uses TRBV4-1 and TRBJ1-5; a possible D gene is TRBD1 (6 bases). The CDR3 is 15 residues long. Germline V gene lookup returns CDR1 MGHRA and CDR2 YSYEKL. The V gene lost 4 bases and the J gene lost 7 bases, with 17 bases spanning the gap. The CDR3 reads CASSPYSGEGQPQHF. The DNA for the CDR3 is TGCGCCAGCAGCCCCTACTCAGGGGAAGGGCAGCCCCAGCATTTT.

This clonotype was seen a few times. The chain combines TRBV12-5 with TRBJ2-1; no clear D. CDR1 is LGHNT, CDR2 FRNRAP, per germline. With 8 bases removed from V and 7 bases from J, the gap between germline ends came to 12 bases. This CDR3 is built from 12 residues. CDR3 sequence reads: CASFGRENEQFF. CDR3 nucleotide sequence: TGTGCTAGTTTTGGTAGGGAAAATGAGCAGTTCTTC.

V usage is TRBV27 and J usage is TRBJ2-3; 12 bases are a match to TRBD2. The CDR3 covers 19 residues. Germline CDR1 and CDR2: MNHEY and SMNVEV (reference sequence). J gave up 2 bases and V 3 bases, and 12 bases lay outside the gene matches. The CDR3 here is CASSFRASSGRAITDTQYF. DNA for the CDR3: TGTGCCAGCAGTTTTCGGGCGTCTAGCGGGAGGGCCATCACAGATACGCAGTATTTT.